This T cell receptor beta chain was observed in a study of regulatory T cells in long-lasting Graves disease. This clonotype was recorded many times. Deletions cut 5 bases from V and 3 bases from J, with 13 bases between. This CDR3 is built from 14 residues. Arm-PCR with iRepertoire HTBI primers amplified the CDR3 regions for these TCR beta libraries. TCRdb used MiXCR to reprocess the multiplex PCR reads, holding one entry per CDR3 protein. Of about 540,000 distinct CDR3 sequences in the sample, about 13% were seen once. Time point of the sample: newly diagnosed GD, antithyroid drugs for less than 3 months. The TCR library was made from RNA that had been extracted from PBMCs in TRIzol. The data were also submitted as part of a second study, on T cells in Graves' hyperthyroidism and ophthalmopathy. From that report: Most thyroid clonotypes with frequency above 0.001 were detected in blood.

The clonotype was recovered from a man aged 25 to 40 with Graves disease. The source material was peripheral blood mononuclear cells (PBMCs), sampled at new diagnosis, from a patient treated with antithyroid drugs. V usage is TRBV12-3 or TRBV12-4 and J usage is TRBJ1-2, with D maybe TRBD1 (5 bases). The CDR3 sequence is CASSPGTVYYGYTF. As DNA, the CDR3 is TGTGCCAGCAGTCCCGGGACGGTATACTATGGCTACACCTTC.